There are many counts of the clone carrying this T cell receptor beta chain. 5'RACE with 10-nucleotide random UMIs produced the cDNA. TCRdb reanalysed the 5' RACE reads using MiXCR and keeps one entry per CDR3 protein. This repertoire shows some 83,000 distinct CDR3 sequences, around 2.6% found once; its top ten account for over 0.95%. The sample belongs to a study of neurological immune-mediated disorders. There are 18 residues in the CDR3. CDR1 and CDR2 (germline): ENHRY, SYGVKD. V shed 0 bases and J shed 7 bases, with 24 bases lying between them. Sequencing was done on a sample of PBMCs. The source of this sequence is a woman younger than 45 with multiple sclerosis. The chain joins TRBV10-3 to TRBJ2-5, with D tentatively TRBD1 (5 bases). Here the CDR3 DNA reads TGTGCCATCAGTGAGTCAGCCGTAGGACATCGTCTTCCCGGGACCCAGTACTTC. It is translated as CAISESAVGHRLPGTQYF.